Following are 9 T cell receptor beta chains from one sample sequenced in a study of tumor-infiltrating lymphocytes in primary liver carcinoma. Blood RNA came from unsorted whole blood; germline DNA was also extracted. TCR beta cDNA was prepared out of 450 to 500 ng total RNA by means of a constant-region primer. Slightly modified ARM-PCR with three nested multiplex PCR rounds yielded TCR beta libraries. The first two PCR rounds used TRBV1-TRBV30 forward primers with a C-beta reverse primer, around 10 cycles each. Via MiXCR, TCRdb re-called the multiplex PCR reads, giving one row per CDR3 protein. The table has hundreds of thousands of distinct CDR3 sequences, over 55% seen once. Source material: peripheral blood. These TCRs come from a man aged 35 to 55 with primary liver carcinoma and hepatitis B virus infection.

This clonotype was found once. A much more abundant neighbour one base away suggests this may be a read error. The chain employs TRBV6-6 and TRBJ2-3, with no clear D. Germline V gives CDR1 MNHNY, CDR2 SVGAGI (reference sequence). The CDR3 is 15 residues long. V gave up 7 bases and J gave up 2 bases, with 16 bases separating them. CDR3 sequence (DNA): TGTGCCAGCATGGTCTCACTGAATTTCACAGATACGCAGTATTTT. Its translation: CASMVSLNFTDTQYF.

The chain combines TRBV4-1 with TRBJ1-5, with D uncertain. The CDR3 loop spans 13 amino acids. Germline assignment: CDR1 MGHRA and CDR2 YSYEKL. The V gene lost 4 bases and the J gene lost 4 bases, with 8 bases spanning the gap. Written as DNA, the CDR3 is TGCGCCAGCAGCCCAATAAGGAATCAGCCCCAGCATTTT. Its protein is CASSPIRNQPQHF.

V gene TRBV10-1 combines with J gene TRBJ2-2; 11 positions agree with TRBD2. Unmatched junction bases numbered 10, after V lost 1 base and J lost 6 bases. The CDR3 has 18 residues. CDR1 and CDR2 from the germline V gene are WNHNN and SYGVQD (reference sequence). DNA for the CDR3: TGCGCCAGCAGTGAGTGGAGACTAGCGGGAAGTCCTGCCGGGGAGCTGTTTTTT. This encodes CASSEWRLAGSPAGELFF.

About this clonotype itself: A much larger clone differs from this one at a single base, so this may be a read error. V is TRBV5-5 and J is TRBJ2-2; 9 positions agree with TRBD2. This CDR3 is 16 amino acids long. The J segment lost 1 base and the V segment lost 3 bases, leaving 4 bases of the junction unmatched. Germline CDR1 reads SGHKS; CDR2 reads YYEKEE (reference sequence). The CDR3 region has the DNA TGTGCCAGCAGCTCGCAACTAGCGGGGAACACCGGGGAGCTGTTTTTT. This translates into CASSSQLAGNTGELFF.

This clonotype was counted many times. The V and J genes are TRBV4-1 and TRBJ2-1; TRBD2 might be the D (6 bases). Trimming left V 0 bases short and J 0 bases short, with 9 bases between. The length of the CDR3 is 16 residues. CDR1 is MGHRA and CDR2 is YSYEKL in the germline V gene. The CDR3 region is CASSQEPGDSYNEQFF. In DNA, the CDR3 is TGCGCCAGCAGCCAAGAACCGGGAGACTCCTACAATGAGCAGTTCTTC.

As regards this clonotype: Compared with germline, one end of the junction differs, possibly owing to a read error. The chain is built from TRBV30 and TRBJ1-1; D not certain. Germline V lookup: CDR1 GTSNPN, CDR2 SVGIG (reference sequence). The CDR3 has 11 amino acids. The CDR3 DNA reads as TGTGCCTGGAGTTTGGCGACTGAAACTTTCTTT. As protein: CAWSLATETFF.

The chain combines TRBV30 with TRBJ1-5, with 8 bases aligning to TRBD1. Germline CDR1 reads GTSNPN; CDR2 reads SVGIG (reference sequence). CDR3 length equals 17 residues. The J segment lost 7 bases and the V segment lost 1 base, leaving 15 bases of the junction unmatched. CDR3 coding DNA: TGTGCCTGGAGTGGGAAACAGGGGGTCCTCATCGGGCAGCCCCAGCATTTT. Translated: CAWSGKQGVLIGQPQHF. Supplemented by reference TRBV30 and TRBJ1-5, the full variable domain reads SQTIHQWPATLVQPVGSPLSLECTVEGTSNPNLYWYRQAAGRGLQLLFYSVGIGQISSEVPQNLSASRPQDRQFILSSKKLLLSDSGFYLCAWSGKQGVLIGQPQHFGDGTRLSIL.

Remarks on this clonotype: A much larger clone differs by one base, so this may be a read error. This sequence joins TRBV6-1 and TRBJ2-5; 11 bases align to TRBD2. With 8 bases clipped from V and 5 bases from J, the junction kept 13 bases outside the gene matches. Germline V CDR1 and CDR2: MNHNS, SASEGT. CDR3 length: 16 amino acids. The CDR3 loop reads CASCIDSGRAGETQYF. For the CDR3, the DNA is TGTGCCAGCTGTATTGATAGCGGGAGGGCGGGGGAGACCCAGTACTTC.

In regard to this clonotype: Sequence at one end of the junction differs from germline and may be a read error. The chain carries TRBV12-3 or TRBV12-4 and TRBJ2-7; D is unresolved. The CDR3 extends over 15 amino acids. The CDR3 DNA sequence: TGTGCCAGCAGTGAATCCGGCAGGATGCACTACGAGCAGTATTTC. It is translated as CASSESGRMHYEQYF.